The 25 T cell receptor beta chains in this list originate from one sample, sequenced in a study of neurological immune-mediated disorders. TCRdb itself ran the 5' RACE reads through MiXCR, one entry per CDR3 protein. Of 27,000 or so distinct CDR3 sequences listed, around 20% are singletons. The material sequenced was PBMCs. The receptors were sampled from a woman aged 60-75 years in good health.

This clonotype was detected many times. The V gene is TRBV5-1, the J gene TRBJ2-1; D is possibly TRBD2 (5 bases). Germline V gene lookup returns CDR1 SGHRS and CDR2 YFSETQ. V lost 0 bases and J 3 bases, leaving 10 bases between the germline ends. The CDR3 is made up of 15 amino acids. The CDR3 region is CASSLAGELYNEQFF. CDR3 bases: TGCGCCAGCAGCTTGGCCGGGGAACTCTACAATGAGCAGTTCTTC.

V and J are TRBV7-9 and TRBJ1-2, with 9 nucleotides matching TRBD1. Germline V CDR1 and CDR2: SEHNR, FQNEAQ (reference sequence). The CDR3 has 17 residues. V dropped 1 base and J dropped 1; count of bases not matched to a gene: 7. Here the CDR3 DNA reads TGTGCCAGCAGCTTAGATTATCCGGGACAGGGTAACTATGGCTACACCTTC. This codes for CASSLDYPGQGNYGYTF.

In this sample, this clonotype turned up many times. V and J are TRBV29-1 and TRBJ1-1, with D unresolved. Germline V lookup: CDR1 SQVTM, CDR2 ANQGSEA. The CDR3 has 13 residues. Trimming cost V 0 bases and J 1 base, with 6 bases left between them. CDR3 nucleotide sequence: TGCAGCGTTGAAGACAGGAAGAACACTGAAGCTTTCTTT. Translation gives CSVEDRKNTEAFF. The full variable domain, rest sourced from reference TRBV29-1 and TRBJ1-1, is SAVISQKPSRDICQRGTSLTIQCQVDSQVTMMFWYRQQPGQSLTLIATANQGSEATYESGFVIDKFPISRPNLTFSTLTVSNMSPEDSSIYLCSVEDRKNTEAFFGQGTRLTVV.

This clonotype came up a few times. This chain joins TRBV5-1 and TRBJ2-2, with 10 bases lining up with TRBD1. Per germline, CDR1 SGHRS and CDR2 YFSETQ. Trimming cost V 3 bases and J 0 bases; bases outside gene matches: 2. There are 16 residues in the CDR3. This CDR3 reads CASSWTGGTNTGELFF. Here the CDR3 DNA reads TGCGCCAGCAGCTGGACAGGGGGAACGAACACCGGGGAGCTGTTTTTT. The full variable domain, its missing parts supplied by reference TRBV5-1 and TRBJ2-2, is KAGVTQTPRYLIKTRGQQVTLSCSPISGHRSVSWYQQTPGQGLQFLFEYFSETQRNKGNFPGRFSGRQFSNSRSEMNVSTLELGDSALYLCASSWTGGTNTGELFFGEGSRLTVL.

This clonotype was seen many times. The chain couples TRBV30 to TRBJ2-1; D is ambiguous. Germline assignment: CDR1 GTSNPN and CDR2 SVGIG (reference sequence). The CDR3 is 13 amino acids. Trimming pared 0 bases from V and 5 bases from J, leaving 8 bases between. This CDR3 is CAWSVSQNNEQFF. The CDR3 nucleotides read TGTGCCTGGAGTGTAAGTCAGAACAATGAGCAGTTCTTC.

In its sample, this clonotype was seen many times. The chain uses TRBV28 and TRBJ2-7, with 9 bases identical to TRBD1. Trimming removed 7 bases from V and 5 bases from J; junction bases left unmatched: 12. This CDR3 spans 15 amino acids. Germline V CDR1 and CDR2: MDHEN, SYDVKM. CDR3 protein: CASNNPPGQGHEQYF. CDR3 sequence (DNA): TGTGCCAGCAATAATCCTCCGGGACAGGGTCACGAGCAGTACTTC.

The chain carries TRBV20-1 and TRBJ2-7, with 11 bases aligning to TRBD2. J gave up 3 bases and V 5 bases, and 6 bases lay outside the gene matches. The CDR3 contains 14 residues. CDR1 DFQATT and CDR2 SNEGSKA come from the germline V gene (reference sequence). CDR3: CSAEPGLADYEQYF. In DNA form, the CDR3 reads TGCAGTGCTGAACCGGGACTAGCGGACTACGAGCAGTACTTC.

Points on this clonotype: At one boundary the junction diverges from the germline segment, which might be a read error. The V call is TRBV7-9, the J call TRBJ2-2; no clear D gene. Germline values: CDR1 SEHNR, CDR2 FQNEAQ (reference sequence). This CDR3 comprises 20 residues. The CDR3 region is CTSRFRRASGGSPNTGELFF. CDR3 bases: TGTACCAGCAGATTTAGAAGGGCTTCGGGCGGTAGTCCGAACACCGGGGAGCTGTTTTTT. The full variable domain, its missing parts supplied by reference TRBV7-9 and TRBJ2-2, is DTGVSQNPRHKITKRGQNVTFRCDPISEHNRLYWYRQTLGQGPEFLTYFQNEAQLEKSRLLSDRFSAERPKGSFSTLEIQRTEQGDSAMYLCTSRFRRASGGSPNTGELFFGEGSRLTVL.

Ten or more counts support this clonotype. This chain connects TRBV5-1 to TRBJ1-1; D is unresolved. V was clipped by 2 bases and J by 6 bases, with 11 bases between them. The CDR3 has 13 amino acids. In germline, CDR1 is SGHRS, CDR2 YFSETQ. CDR3 amino acids: CASSFGGFSEAFF. CDR3 nucleotide sequence: TGCGCCAGCAGCTTCGGCGGGTTCTCTGAAGCTTTCTTT.

In regard to this clonotype: It may be a read error: a sequence one base away is much more abundant. This sequence joins TRBV5-1 and TRBJ2-1; TRBD1 is a possible D gene (6 bases). This CDR3 is 14 amino acids long. Germline V gives CDR1 SGHRS, CDR2 YFSETQ. CDR3 loop: CTSSWSGQNNEQFF. The CDR3 DNA follows: TGCACCAGCAGCTGGTCGGGACAAAACAATGAGCAGTTCTTC. The complete variable domain, with remaining parts taken from reference TRBV5-1 and TRBJ2-1, reads KAGVTQTPRYLIKTRGQQVTLSCSPISGHRSVSWYQQTPGQGLQFLFEYFSETQRNKGNFPGRFSGRQFSNSRSEMNVSTLELGDSALYLCTSSWSGQNNEQFFGPGTRLTVL.

This clonotype was seen at least ten times. The chain uses TRBV28 and TRBJ2-7; weak D call: TRBD1 (6 bases). Germline CDR1 and CDR2: MDHEN and SYDVKM. The V end lost 3 bases, the J end lost 7 bases, and 25 bases lay between the germline ends. There are 17 residues in the CDR3. This CDR3 reads CASSFLRGSRVLREQYF. DNA for the CDR3: TGTGCCAGCAGTTTTTTAAGGGGGTCGAGGGTCCTACGGGAGCAGTACTTC. The variable domain in full, with the rest retrieved from reference TRBV28 and TRBJ2-7, is DVKVTQSSRYLVKRTGEKVFLECVQDMDHENMFWYRQDPGLGLRLIYFSYDVKMKEKGDIPEGYSVSREKKERFSLILESASTNQTSMYLCASSFLRGSRVLREQYFGPGTRLTVT.

This clonotype was detected ten times or more. The chain carries TRBV7-2 and TRBJ2-7; 13 bases match TRBD2. After removal of 1 base from V and 0 bases from J, the junction contained 12 bases not matched to a gene. Per germline, CDR1 SGHTA and CDR2 FQGNSA. This CDR3 has 20 amino acids. This CDR3 reads CASSLVGTSGRAGGSYEQYF. CDR3 DNA: TGTGCCAGCAGCTTAGTCGGTACTAGCGGGAGGGCGGGGGGCTCCTACGAGCAGTACTTC.

The sample holds many counts of this clonotype. The chain has TRBV4-3 and TRBJ2-3, with D uncertain. The germline CDR1 and CDR2 sequences are LGHNA and YSLEER. CDR3 length: 13 residues. Trimming removed 0 bases at V and 5 bases at J, with 6 bases between. CDR3: CASSQDGRDTQYF. CDR3 DNA: TGCGCCAGCAGCCAAGATGGGCGAGATACGCAGTATTTT.

As for this clonotype: The junction and the germline gene differ at one end; a read error may be behind it. The chain combines TRBV12-3 or TRBV12-4 with TRBJ2-1; tentative D call: TRBD2 (6 bases). CDR3 length equals 15 residues. CDR3 coding DNA: TGTGCCAGCGGCGCGTTGAACGGGAGAGACAAAGAGCAGTTCTTC. Protein sequence: CASGALNGRDKEQFF.

This clonotype came up many times. The CDR3 coding sequence is TGCGCCAGCAGCTTGGTGACTAGCGGGGCTGAAGAGACCCAGTACTTC. Protein product: CASSLVTSGAEETQYF. The chain couples TRBV5-1 to TRBJ2-5, with TRBD2 matching 11 bases. The CDR3 has 16 residues. Trimming cost V 0 bases and J 3 bases; bases outside gene matches: 4. The germline CDR1 and CDR2 sequences are SGHRS and YFSETQ.

This clonotype was observed at least ten times. The chain uses TRBV15 and TRBJ1-2, with unresolved D. This CDR3 contains 17 residues. Germline V gene data show CDR1 as LNHNV and CDR2 as YYDKDF (reference sequence). V was trimmed by 5 bases and J by 3 bases, leaving 22 bases between them. The CDR3, as DNA: TGTGCCACCAGCCCAGAGACGGCGACGGCCCTAGACTATGGCTACACCTTC. This encodes CATSPETATALDYGYTF.

In its sample, this clonotype was seen many times. V is TRBV5-1 and J is TRBJ1-3; weak D call: TRBD1 (5 bases). From germline, CDR1 is SGHRS and CDR2 YFSETQ. The CDR3 runs 14 residues. Trimming cost V 4 bases and J 1 base, with 9 bases left between them. The CDR3 DNA reads TGCGCCAGCAGCCCGGGGGGGTCTGGAAACACCATATATTTT. It translates to CASSPGGSGNTIYF.

This clonotype has a count of ten or more. V gene TRBV7-2 combines with J gene TRBJ1-2; 9 positions match TRBD1. V shed 1 base and J 7 bases; nucleotides not matched to a gene: 1. The CDR3 has 13 residues. The germline V gene encodes CDR1 SGHTA and CDR2 FQGNSA. The CDR3 nucleotides read TGTGCCAGCAGCTTAGGGACAGGGGTTGGCTACACCTTC. Translating it yields CASSLGTGVGYTF.

This clonotype was counted ten times or more. The chain combines TRBV7-2 with TRBJ2-3, with 9 bases aligning to TRBD2. Germline V lookup: CDR1 SGHTA, CDR2 FQGNSA. J was trimmed by 8 bases and V by 6 bases; bases with no gene match: 3. CDR3 length: 12 residues. CDR3 sequence reads: CASSPTSGTQYF. CDR3 coding DNA: TGTGCCAGCAGTCCGACTAGCGGTACGCAGTATTTT.

To note about this clonotype: At one end, the junction sequence differs from germline, possibly due to a read error. The chain uses TRBV5-5 and TRBJ2-6, with 9 bases aligning to TRBD1. Germline V gene sequence: CDR1 SGHKS, CDR2 YYEKEE (reference sequence). CDR3 length: 17 residues. CDR3 in amino acids: CASSSGTGSSGANVRTF. In DNA form, the CDR3 reads TGTGCCAGCAGCTCCGGGACAGGGTCCTCTGGGGCCAACGTCCGGACTTTC.

Within the sample, this clonotype is medium-sized. J is TRBJ2-1 and V is TRBV2; TRBD2 matches at 11 bases. Germline V gene lookup returns CDR1 SNHLY and CDR2 FYNNEI. The V gene end was trimmed by 3 bases and the J gene end by 14 bases; junction bases not matched to a gene: 3. The CDR3 has 12 residues. The DNA for the CDR3 is TGTGCCAGCAGTGATCCGGGACTAGCGGAGTTCTTC. It specifies CASSDPGLAEFF.

At least ten counts were recorded for this clonotype. The J gene is TRBJ2-3, the V gene TRBV20-1; D is perhaps TRBD2 (6 bases). The CDR3 sequence is 14 residues long. The V end lost 6 bases, the J end lost 4 bases, and 17 bases lay between the germline ends. CDR1 is DFQATT and CDR2 is SNEGSKA in the germline V gene (reference sequence). The CDR3 spells CSAKGTPRSDTQYF. In DNA form, the CDR3 reads TGCAGTGCGAAGGGGACTCCAAGGTCAGATACGCAGTATTTT.

This chain links TRBV9 with TRBJ2-1; TRBD2 aligns across 7 bases. The germline CDR1 and CDR2 sequences are SGDLS and YYNGEE. The length of the CDR3 is 14 residues. The junction had 5 bases not matched to a gene; V was cut back by 2 bases and J by 6 bases. The CDR3 region is CASSVYPSGNEQFF. The DNA of the CDR3 is TGTGCCAGCAGCGTCTATCCTAGCGGCAATGAGCAGTTCTTC.

This clonotype has a count of ten or more. The CDR3 sequence: CASSVGGQTYNEQFF. The CDR3 DNA reads as TGTGCCAGCAGCGTAGGGGGGCAGACCTACAATGAGCAGTTCTTC. This sequence joins TRBV9 and TRBJ2-1, with a possible D match to TRBD1 (6 bases). The CDR3 contains 15 residues. The ends were cut back, 0 bases at V and 2 bases at J, with 9 bases in the middle. The V gene's germline CDR1 is SGDLS and CDR2 YYNGEE.

Only a few counts were recorded for this clonotype. V usage is TRBV7-9 and J usage is TRBJ2-3, with 13 positions matching TRBD2. The CDR3 spans 15 residues. Germline V gene sequence: CDR1 SEHNR, CDR2 FQNEAQ (reference sequence). Trimming took 6 bases from V and 2 from J; bases not matched to a gene: 2. CDR3 sequence (DNA): TGTGCCAGCAGGGGACTAGCGGGATTCACAGATACGCAGTATTTT. This translates into CASRGLAGFTDTQYF.